These T cell receptor beta chains were read from a single sample in a study of molecular identifiers for immune sequencing clone quantification. TCRdb reprocessed the PCR reads via MiXCR and lists one record per CDR3 protein. The data contain about half a million distinct CDR3 sequences, under 30% of them seen just once; the ten biggest clones take up around 0.78%. The sample comprised naive CD8+ T cells from blood, with Jurkat cell RNA spiked in. The receptors here all came from a human donor in good health. Some libraries in this study had Jurkat cell RNA spiked in. CDR3s include the opening cysteine and the closing phenylalanine or tryptophan. The D gene is left open where the match is weak. Rows give clone size only sometimes, using once, few, many, or a class for an expanded clone.

v_call,clone_size,d_call,j_call,cdr3_nt,cdr3_aa
TRBV4-1,few,NA,TRBJ1-5,TGCGCCAGCAGCCAAGTCTTGAATCAGCCCCAGCATTTT,CASSQVLNQPQHF
TRBV12-3/TRBV12-4,NA,TRBD2,TRBJ2-1,TGTGCCAGCAGTTTTTCATACGGGGCGAGGACTAGCGGGACCCTAATGGATGAGCAGTTCTTC,CASSFSYGARTSGTLMDEQFF
TRBV16,NA,NA,TRBJ2-7,TGTGCCAGCAGCCAACGTTTTTACGAGCAGTACTTC,CASSQRFYEQYF
TRBV29-1,few,NA,TRBJ1-2,TGCAGCGTTGAAGAAGAGGGAGGTGTCGGCTACACCTTC,CSVEEEGGVGYTF
TRBV9,NA,TRBD1,TRBJ2-3,TGTGCCAGCAGCATGGGACAGGGCATAGATACGCAGTATTTT,CASSMGQGIDTQYF
TRBV10-2,few,NA,TRBJ2-2,TGCGCCAGCGGACCTATGGGGAACACCGGGGAGCTGTTTTTT,CASGPMGNTGELFF
TRBV20-1,many,NA,TRBJ2-1,TGCAGTGCTAGAGATCTCCCAGGGGCTTACAATGAGCAGTTCTTC,CSARDLPGAYNEQFF
TRBV2,few,NA,TRBJ1-1,TGTGCCAGCAGAAGTATCCGGGACTCTGAAGCTTTCTTT,CASRSIRDSEAFF
TRBV25-1,NA,NA,TRBJ1-1,TGTGCCAGCAGTGAATTGGTAAACACTGAAGCTTTCTTT,CASSELVNTEAFF
TRBV9,many,NA,TRBJ1-1,TGTGCCAGCAGCGTAATCAGTAACACTGAAGCTTTCTTT,CASSVISNTEAFF
TRBV12-5,many,NA,TRBJ1-1,TGTGCTAGTGGTTTGCCTAATAAGGTGGACACTGAAGCTTTCTTT,CASGLPNKVDTEAFF
TRBV4-1,once,NA,TRBJ2-1,TGCGCCAGCAGCCAAGACGCCTCCTACAGTGAGCAGTTCTTC,CASSQDASYSEQFF
TRBV27,NA,NA,TRBJ2-5,TGTGCCAGCAGTTTAAGGTGGCCAGAGACCCAGTACTTC,CASSLRWPETQYF
TRBV3-1,NA,NA,TRBJ1-3,TGTGCCAGCAGCCAAGACCCTACCTCTGGAAACACCATATATTTT,CASSQDPTSGNTIYF
TRBV5-4,many,NA,TRBJ2-5,TGTGCCAGCGGAACAGACTGGGGTGAGACCCAGTACTTC,CASGTDWGETQYF
TRBV28,NA,NA,TRBJ1-5,TGTGCCAGCAGTCGTAGGGGGTCTAGCAATCAGCCCCAGCATTTT,CASSRRGSSNQPQHF
TRBV12-3/TRBV12-4,few,TRBD2,TRBJ2-1,TGTGCCAGCAGTTTATATAGGACTAGCGGGGGGTACGACAATGAGCAGTTCTTC,CASSLYRTSGGYDNEQFF
TRBV7-9,many,NA,TRBJ2-3,TGTGCCAGCAGCTTAGTCCTCAGGGCTGGGGCAGATACGCAGTATTTT,CASSLVLRAGADTQYF
TRBV7-6,many,NA,TRBJ1-5,TGTGCCAGCAGCCCAGGGCGGGGGGGAAATCAGCCCCAGCATTTT,CASSPGRGGNQPQHF
TRBV9,NA,TRBD2,TRBJ2-3,TGTGCCAGCGGCGACGGGGCGCTAGCGGTCACAGATACGCAGTATTTT,CASGDGALAVTDTQYF
TRBV28,many,NA,TRBJ1-1,TGTGCCAGCAGTTTAAGGCAGGCCATCGCTGAAGCTTTCTTT,CASSLRQAIAEAFF
TRBV29-1,few,TRBD2,TRBJ2-1,TGCAGCGTAGGACTAGCGGATGACAATGAGCAGTTCTTC,CSVGLADDNEQFF
TRBV7-9,NA,NA,TRBJ2-3,TGTGCCAGCAGCTCTCCGGGACCCATGGGTACGCAGTATTTT,CASSSPGPMGTQYF
TRBV30,few,TRBD1,TRBJ1-2,TGTGCCTGGGGTACAGGGGGACACTATGGCTACACCTTC,CAWGTGGHYGYTF
TRBV29-1,NA,NA,TRBJ2-3,TGCAGCGTCGGTCTCGCGGATCTATGGGGAGATACGCAGTATTTT,CSVGLADLWGDTQYF
TRBV4-1,few,TRBD1,TRBJ2-7,TGCGCCAGCAGCCAAGCCCGACAGGGGTCGTACGAGCAGTACTTC,CASSQARQGSYEQYF
TRBV24-1,few,NA,TRBJ1-5,TGTGCCACCAGTGATTGTGGGCAGGGTCTCTGGGCCCAGCATTTT,CATSDCGQGLWAQHF
TRBV23-1,few,NA,TRBJ1-5,TGCGCCAGCAGTCAGGTTGCCGGGCTTGGTAATCAGCCCCAGCATTTT,CASSQVAGLGNQPQHF
TRBV6-2/TRBV6-3,many,NA,TRBJ2-5,TGTGCCAGCAGCGATCCCCGTGAAACGCAAGAGACCCAGTACTTC,CASSDPRETQETQYF
TRBV28,many,TRBD1,TRBJ2-7,TGTGCCAGCAGTTCCCCGGGACAGATCTACGAGCAGTACTTC,CASSSPGQIYEQYF